Following are 32 T cell receptor beta chains from one sample sequenced in a study of T cell responses to AZD1222 COVID-19 vaccine. TCRdb keeps only in-frame clones here, not all; method: immunoSEQ multiplex PCR. Of over 150,000 clones listed, around 85% were seen once; the top ten hold about 1%. The sample here was peripheral blood, taken 28 days after the second AZD1222 dose. Receptors originate from an adult who received the AZD1222 COVID-19 vaccine.

The CDR3 spells CAWRSKGASNSPLHF. The CDR3 bases are TGTGCCTGGAGGTCGAAGGGGGCGAGTAATTCACCCCTCCACTTT. V gene TRBV30 combines with J gene TRBJ1-6, with 7 positions matching TRBD1. CDR1 and CDR2 from the germline V gene are GTSNPN and SVGIG (reference sequence). CDR3 length: 15 amino acids. V gave up 3 bases and J gave up 6 bases; unmatched junction bases: 8.

Concerning this clone: The identical CDR3 is also encoded by other nucleotide sequences in the sample. V is TRBV4-2 and J is TRBJ2-2; TRBD2 matches 8 bases. CDR1 and CDR2 (germline): LGHNA, YNFKEQ. This CDR3 comprises 16 residues. V dropped 6 bases and J dropped 1; count of bases not matched to a gene: 7. CDR3 amino acids: CASSLSGGLNTGELFF. CDR3 nucleotide sequence: TGTGCCAGCAGTCTGAGCGGGGGCCTGAACACCGGGGAGCTGTTTTTT.

V gene TRBV11-2 combines with J gene TRBJ1-6; D gene unclear. The length of the CDR3 is 16 residues. Germline-derived CDR1 and CDR2 are SGHAT and FQNNGV. V was clipped by 5 bases and J by 10 bases, with 21 bases between them. The CDR3 nucleotides read TGTGCCAGCAGCCCGGGCGATCGGCCTCCGAGGTCACCCCTCCACTTT. This codes for CASSPGDRPPRSPLHF. The full variable domain, its missing parts supplied by reference TRBV11-2 and TRBJ1-6, is EAGVAQSPRYKIIEKRQSVAFWCNPISGHATLYWYQQILGQGPKLLIQFQNNGVVDDSQLPKDRFSAERLKGVDSTLKIQPAKLEDSAVYLCASSPGDRPPRSPLHFGNGTRLTVT.

This chain joins TRBV7-8 and TRBJ2-2, with D perhaps TRBD2 (6 bases). CDR1 SGHVS and CDR2 FQNEAQ come from the germline V gene. V lost 7 bases and J lost 3, with 15 bases in between. The CDR3 runs 15 residues. The CDR3 sequence: CASKHPGEYTGELFF. In DNA form, the CDR3 reads TGTGCCAGCAAGCACCCGGGGGAGTACACCGGGGAGCTGTTTTTT.

The chain combines TRBV15 with TRBJ1-1; the D gene is possibly TRBD1 (5 bases). V was shortened by 0 bases and J by 7 bases, with 15 bases between the two germline ends. Germline V gives CDR1 LNHNV, CDR2 YYDKDF (reference sequence). This CDR3 has 15 amino acids. CDR3 DNA sequence: TGTGCCACCAGCAGAGAGTACGCTTCGGGGGGTGAAGCTTTCTTT. The encoded protein is CATSREYASGGEAFF.

CDR3: CASSPSGTGRGLYNSPLHF. The CDR3 DNA follows: TGTGCCAGCTCACCCTCTGGGACAGGGAGGGGCCTATACAATTCACCCCTCCACTTT. V usage is TRBV18 and J usage is TRBJ1-6; 9 bases map to TRBD1. Trimming at V came to 3 bases and at J to 7 bases, leaving 16 bases not matched to a gene. Germline loops: CDR1 KGHSH, CDR2 LQKENI. This CDR3 is built from 19 residues.

The V call is TRBV10-3, the J call TRBJ2-7, with 10 bases lining up with TRBD1. V was pared by 6 bases and J by 4 bases, with 3 bases of the junction left unmatched. Germline loops: CDR1 ENHRY, CDR2 SYGVKD. The CDR3 runs 13 residues. CDR3 loop: CAIRGTGDYEQYF. DNA of the CDR3: TGTGCCATCAGGGGGACAGGGGATTACGAGCAGTACTTC.

The gene calls are TRBV7-9 and TRBJ1-2; D remains unclear. CDR3 length: 14 amino acids. Deletions cut 3 bases from V and 0 bases from J, with 8 bases between. Per germline, CDR1 SEHNR and CDR2 FQNEAQ (reference sequence). This chain's CDR3 is CASSFGEANYGYTF. The CDR3 region has the DNA TGTGCCAGCAGCTTTGGGGAGGCTAACTATGGCTACACCTTC.

This chain joins TRBV7-8 and TRBJ1-4, with D unclear. V was pared by 4 bases and J by 7 bases, with 19 bases between. Germline V gives CDR1 SGHVS, CDR2 FQNEAQ. CDR3 length: 16 amino acids. The CDR3 DNA follows: TGTGCCAGCAGCTCTCTCCCAGGCGCCCTGGGTGAAAAACTGTTTTTT. Translation gives CASSSLPGALGEKLFF.

This chain connects TRBV2 to TRBJ1-2; no definite D call. Germline V gene sequence: CDR1 SNHLY, CDR2 FYNNEI. The CDR3 totals 12 residues. V lost 6 bases and J 7 bases, leaving 12 bases between the germline ends. CDR3 in amino acids: CASSVGRGGYTF. The DNA of the CDR3 is TGTGCCAGCAGCGTGGGTCGGGGTGGCTACACCTTC. Full variable domain (missing parts from reference TRBV2 and TRBJ1-2): EPEVTQTPSHQVTQMGQEVILRCVPISNHLYFYWYRQILGQKVEFLVSFYNNEISEKSEIFDDQFSVERPDGSNFTLKIRSTKLEDSAMYFCASSVGRGGYTFGSGTRLTVV.

The V and J genes are TRBV5-1 and TRBJ1-6; possibly TRBD1 for D (5 bases). In germline, CDR1 is SGHRS, CDR2 YFSETQ. The V and J ends lost 9 bases and 10 bases respectively, with 14 bases between them. The CDR3 covers 12 residues. Here the CDR3 reads CANEVRGSPLHF. For the CDR3, the DNA is TGCGCCAACGAGGTAAGGGGATCACCCCTCCACTTT.

The chain has TRBV6-1 and TRBJ1-5; no clear D gene. Trimming removed 1 base from V and 11 bases from J, with 12 bases in between. The CDR3 loop spans 13 amino acids. The germline V gene encodes CDR1 MNHNS and CDR2 SASEGT. The CDR3 region is CASSEVGNQAQHF. As DNA, the CDR3 is TGTGCCAGCAGTGAAGTAGGAAACCAAGCCCAGCATTTT.

The chain uses TRBV4-1 and TRBJ2-7; D gene unclear. V lost 5 bases to trimming and J lost 5 bases, with 10 bases between them. Germline CDR1 is MGHRA and CDR2 is YSYEKL. This CDR3 comprises 12 residues. The CDR3, as DNA: TGCGCCAGCAGCGCGAGTAGGGACGAGCAGTACTTC. It encodes CASSASRDEQYF.

The chain is built from TRBV9 and TRBJ2-1; 7 bases line up with TRBD1. From germline, CDR1 is SGDLS and CDR2 YYNGEE. The CDR3 runs 15 residues. The junction had 5 bases not matched to a gene; V was cut back by 3 bases and J by 2 bases. CDR3 in DNA: TGTGCCAGCAGCGCCACGGGGACAGCCTACAATGAGCAGTTCTTC. Its translation is CASSATGTAYNEQFF.

V gene TRBV28 combines with J gene TRBJ1-4, with D perhaps TRBD1 (5 bases). V was pared by 3 bases and J by 7 bases, with 15 bases between. The V gene's germline CDR1 is MDHEN and CDR2 SYDVKM. The CDR3 contains 15 residues. The CDR3, as DNA: TGTGCCAGCAGTTTTGCAGGGACGGGTGGTGAAAAACTGTTTTTT. It is translated as CASSFAGTGGEKLFF. The variable domain in full, completed from reference TRBV28 and TRBJ1-4, reads DVKVTQSSRYLVKRTGEKVFLECVQDMDHENMFWYRQDPGLGLRLIYFSYDVKMKEKGDIPEGYSVSREKKERFSLILESASTNQTSMYLCASSFAGTGGEKLFFGSGTQLSVL.

J is TRBJ2-5 and V is TRBV4-1; weak D call: TRBD1 (6 bases). V lost 1 base and J lost 5, with 11 bases in between. Germline CDR1 is MGHRA and CDR2 is YSYEKL. This CDR3 is 14 amino acids long. CDR3 in DNA: TGCGCCAGCAGCCAAGGGGGGCAGGGGGAGACCCAGTACTTC. Its protein product is CASSQGGQGETQYF.

V and J are TRBV6-2 or TRBV6-3 and TRBJ2-5; D may match TRBD1 or TRBD2 (6 bases each). Germline values: CDR1 MNHEY, CDR2 SVGEGT. V lost 5 bases and J lost 10, with 23 bases in between. The CDR3 consists of 15 residues. CDR3 protein: CASSPSPDSSRDQYF. The CDR3 DNA is TGTGCCAGCAGTCCCAGCCCGGACAGCTCGCGGGACCAGTACTTC.

V usage is TRBV4-2 and J usage is TRBJ1-5; D might be TRBD1 (5 bases). The germline CDR1 and CDR2 sequences are LGHNA and YNFKEQ. Trimming removed 4 bases from V and 6 bases from J, with 13 bases in between. CDR3 length: 14 residues. This CDR3 reads CASSRGEKSQPQHF. The CDR3 DNA is TGTGCCAGCAGCCGAGGGGAGAAGAGTCAGCCCCAGCATTTT.

This chain joins TRBV5-4 and TRBJ1-2; a possible D gene is TRBD1 (5 bases). Germline V gene lookup returns CDR1 SGHNT and CDR2 YYREEE (reference sequence). The CDR3 sequence is 16 residues long. The V and J ends lost 0 bases and 4 bases respectively, with 16 bases between them. The CDR3 loop is CASSLVWGTKGYGYTF. The CDR3 DNA reads TGTGCCAGCAGCTTGGTATGGGGGACCAAGGGCTATGGCTACACCTTC.

This chain links TRBV5-1 with TRBJ1-1; no clear D. Trimming left V 0 bases short and J 5 bases short, with 11 bases between. The CDR3 is 14 amino acids. Germline V gene sequence: CDR1 SGHRS, CDR2 YFSETQ. CDR3 in amino acids: CASSLVAGRTEAFF. The CDR3 nucleotides read TGCGCCAGCAGCTTGGTCGCAGGTCGGACTGAAGCTTTCTTT.

The chain couples TRBV5-6 to TRBJ2-5; possibly TRBD2 for D (6 bases). Germline CDR1 and CDR2: SGHDT and YYEEEE. The CDR3 is 15 residues long. V was shortened by 2 bases and J by 5 bases, with 16 bases between the two germline ends. CDR3: CASSLQAGGGETQYF. The CDR3, as DNA: TGTGCCAGCAGCTTACAAGCGGGTGGCGGGGAGACCCAGTACTTC.

The chain couples TRBV6-1 to TRBJ1-4, with 9 bases identical to TRBD1. The CDR3 loop spans 16 amino acids. Trimming took 4 bases from V and 10 from J; bases not matched to a gene: 13. Germline CDR1 MNHNS, CDR2 SASEGT. CDR3 nucleotide sequence: TGTGCCAGCAGTGTACCTCCCGGGACAGGGTCCAGAAAACTGTTTTTT. This codes for CASSVPPGTGSRKLFF.

The chain recombines TRBV12-5 with TRBJ2-7; D assignment may be TRBD1 or TRBD2 (6 bases each). CDR3 length: 12 residues. Germline CDR1 and CDR2: LGHNT and FRNRAP. V was trimmed by 1 base and J by 7 bases, leaving 8 bases between them. For the CDR3, the DNA is TGTGCTAGTGGTTTGGGGGGGGCAGAGCAGTACTTC. Its translation: CASGLGGAEQYF.

The V gene is TRBV19, the J gene TRBJ2-1; D uncertain. V was shortened by 5 bases and J by 7 bases, with 15 bases between the two germline ends. The CDR3 length is 14 residues. Germline V CDR1 and CDR2: LNHDA, SQIVND (reference sequence). The CDR3 DNA is TGTGCCAGTAGTGGCGCCCCTCTTGGGAATGAGCAGTTCTTC. It yields the protein CASSGAPLGNEQFF.

This chain links TRBV2 with TRBJ1-1, with D possibly being TRBD1 (5 bases). Germline-derived CDR1 and CDR2 are SNHLY and FYNNEI. V lost 6 bases and J lost 1, with 12 bases in between. The CDR3 extends over 14 amino acids. The DNA for the CDR3 is TGTGCCAGCAGGGATATGGGGGAGAACACTGAAGCTTTCTTT. Translating it yields CASRDMGENTEAFF.

The chain employs TRBV5-6 and TRBJ1-6; a possible D gene is TRBD1 (5 bases). CDR3 size: 15 residues. Trimming left V 0 bases short and J 6 bases short, with 10 bases between. Germline V gene sequence: CDR1 SGHDT, CDR2 YYEEEE. As DNA, the CDR3 is TGTGCCAGCAGCTTGGGACAGAGTTCTAATTCACCCCTCCACTTT. Encoded protein: CASSLGQSSNSPLHF.

The chain combines TRBV7-9 with TRBJ1-4, with 7 bases identical to TRBD1. Trimming removed 6 bases from V and 12 bases from J; junction bases left unmatched: 28. The CDR3 loop spans 19 amino acids. CDR1 and CDR2 (germline): SEHNR, FQNEAQ (reference sequence). The CDR3 DNA reads as TGTGCCAGCAGTTCGGGACTTTGGGCGGAGTTCGGGGGGCAGGGGGAACTGTTTTTT. Translated: CASSSGLWAEFGGQGELFF.

The chain has TRBV11-2 and TRBJ2-1; D call uncertain. The CDR3 is 14 amino acids. The germline gives CDR1 SGHAT, CDR2 FQNNGV. Deletions cut 4 bases from V and 5 bases from J, with 12 bases between. In DNA, the CDR3 is TGTGCCAGCAGCTACGACACCCGGGACAATGAGCAGTTCTTC. It is translated as CASSYDTRDNEQFF.

CDR3 nucleotides: TGTGCCAGCAGCCAAGAAGATCGGGGGGGGCGGGGTTATACGCAGTATTTT. It encodes CASSQEDRGGRGYTQYF. The chain carries TRBV4-2 and TRBJ2-3, with 8 bases matching TRBD2. This CDR3 comprises 17 residues. Germline V gene data show CDR1 as LGHNA and CDR2 as YNFKEQ. V dropped 0 bases and J dropped 7; count of bases not matched to a gene: 12.

V gene TRBV5-1 combines with J gene TRBJ2-7; TRBD1 is a possible D gene (6 bases). This CDR3 region has 15 residues. Between the trimmed V and J ends, which lost 7 bases and 3 bases, there was a span of 20 bases. Germline values: CDR1 SGHRS, CDR2 YFSETQ. Here the CDR3 DNA reads TGCGCCAGCGGGAGAGGGGGAACGGAGAACTACGAGCAGTACTTC. Encoded protein: CASGRGGTENYEQYF.

The gene calls are TRBV5-4 and TRBJ1-2; tentative D call: TRBD1 (5 bases). Germline assignment: CDR1 SGHNT and CDR2 YYREEE (reference sequence). Trimming cost V 1 base and J 3 bases, with 10 bases left between them. The CDR3 is 14 amino acids. DNA of the CDR3: TGTGCCAGCAGCTTGATAGGGGAGGACTATGGCTACACCTTC. Translation: CASSLIGEDYGYTF. Together with reference TRBV5-4 and TRBJ1-2, the CDR3 gives the full variable domain: ETGVTQSPTHLIKTRGQQVTLRCSSQSGHNTVSWYQQALGQGPQFIFQYYREEENGRGNFPPRFSGLQFPNYSSELNVNALELDDSALYLCASSLIGEDYGYTFGSGTRLTVV.

The V gene is TRBV7-9, the J gene TRBJ1-3; D remains unclear. Germline CDR1 and CDR2: SEHNR and FQNEAQ (reference sequence). The CDR3 sequence is 13 residues long. V was cut by 5 bases and J by 6 bases, with 11 bases left in between. CDR3 nucleotides: TGTGCCAGCAGCCCGGGTGGGGAAAACACCATATATTTT. Residues: CASSPGGENTIYF.